Each of the 30 T cell receptor beta chains below was sequenced from the same sample in a study of shared clonotypes between healthy human individuals. Sequencing was performed with immunoSEQ multiplex PCR; in TCRdb, only in-frame clones are kept and a portion is missing. The sample has roughly 700,000 clones, about 90% seen once. The specimen was memory CD8+ T cells from PBMCs. As to subset: CD45RO+ cells pooled with CCR7-negative TemRA cells. These receptor sequences come from a man younger than 35 in good health. Some clones in this sample may be carry-over from other donors' samples.

V usage is TRBV13 and J usage is TRBJ1-1; a weak D match, TRBD1 (5 bases). V lost 3 bases and J lost 0, with 8 bases in between. This CDR3 comprises 14 residues. Germline lookup yields CDR1 PRHDT and CDR2 FYEKMQ (reference sequence). CDR3 loop: CASSFWDLNTEAFF. The DNA of the CDR3 is TGTGCCAGCAGCTTTTGGGACCTGAACACTGAAGCTTTCTTT.

The rearrangement links TRBV7-9 to TRBJ2-3; D tentatively fits TRBD1 or TRBD2 (5 bases each). Trimming shortened V by 4 bases and J by 4 bases, and 15 bases separated the two germline ends. This CDR3 spans 15 amino acids. The germline CDR1 and CDR2 sequences are SEHNR and FQNEAQ (reference sequence). The CDR3 DNA sequence: TGTGCCAGCAGCTATCCCCGGGACCCCCCAGATACGCAGTATTTT. As protein: CASSYPRDPPDTQYF.

The chain links TRBV28 to TRBJ2-1, with TRBD1 matching 7 bases. CDR1 and CDR2 (germline): MDHEN, SYDVKM. J lost 7 bases, V lost 7 bases, and 16 bases had no gene match. The CDR3 has 16 residues. Here the CDR3 DNA reads TGTGCCAGCACCTACTCCTGGGACAGAATACTAAATGAGCAGTTCTTC. This codes for CASTYSWDRILNEQFF.

This chain uses TRBV27 with TRBJ2-7; TRBD2 agrees at 13 bases. V lost 2 bases, J lost 2 bases, and 6 bases stayed unmatched. Per germline, CDR1 MNHEY and CDR2 SMNVEV (reference sequence). The CDR3 has 17 amino acids. The CDR3 reads CASSLPGLAGTPYEQYF. The CDR3 DNA reads TGTGCCAGCAGTTTACCGGGACTAGCGGGGACACCCTACGAGCAGTACTTC.

The chain has TRBV5-6 and TRBJ1-1; D gene uncertain. This CDR3 comprises 13 residues. Trimming pared 0 bases from V and 4 bases from J, leaving 7 bases between. Germline V gene lookup returns CDR1 SGHDT and CDR2 YYEEEE. Here the CDR3 DNA reads TGTGCCAGCAGCTTGGTGGGGTTCACTGAAGCTTTCTTT. Its translation is CASSLVGFTEAFF.

The chain recombines TRBV4-3 with TRBJ2-1; D possibly corresponds to TRBD2 (5 bases). The CDR3 totals 14 residues. V was clipped by 1 base and J by 11 bases, with 15 bases between them. The germline V gene encodes CDR1 LGHNA and CDR2 YSLEER. DNA of the CDR3: TGCGCCAGCAGCCAAGGGGTAGCGAGCCCGAAGCAGTTCTTC. As protein: CASSQGVASPKQFF.

V and J are TRBV6-5 and TRBJ1-5; D gene ambiguous. From germline, CDR1 is MNHEY and CDR2 SVGAGI. V shed 8 bases and J shed 2 bases, with 16 bases lying between them. This CDR3 has 15 residues. CDR3 sequence reads: CASRQFPVGNQPQHF. The DNA for the CDR3 is TGTGCCAGCCGCCAATTTCCGGTTGGCAATCAGCCCCAGCATTTT.

This clone was seen only a few times. The chain uses TRBV5-1 and TRBJ1-1; perhaps TRBD1 as D (5 bases). The germline V gene encodes CDR1 SGHRS and CDR2 YFSETQ. V gave up 4 bases and J gave up 1 base, with 14 bases separating them. The CDR3 has 15 amino acids. CDR3: CASSGGAQENTEAFF. The CDR3 bases are TGCGCCAGCAGCGGTGGGGCACAGGAGAACACTGAAGCTTTCTTT.

This chain uses TRBV29-1 with TRBJ2-1; the match to TRBD2 covers 13 bases. The ends lost 3 bases at V and 0 bases at J; junction bases unmatched: 2. Germline V gene lookup returns CDR1 SQVTM and CDR2 ANQGSEA. CDR3 length: 16 residues. CDR3 sequence reads: CSVEGLAGNSYNEQFF. The CDR3 DNA reads TGCAGCGTTGAGGGACTAGCGGGAAACTCCTACAATGAGCAGTTCTTC.

V and J are TRBV30 and TRBJ1-2; D is undetermined. Germline V gene sequence: CDR1 GTSNPN, CDR2 SVGIG (reference sequence). Trimming shortened V by 2 bases and J by 5 bases, and 21 bases separated the two germline ends. The CDR3 is made up of 16 amino acids. CDR3 protein: CAWSLTTEEAYYGYTF. CDR3 DNA sequence: TGTGCCTGGAGTCTAACGACGGAAGAGGCGTATTATGGCTACACCTTC.

The chain has TRBV27 and TRBJ2-7; tentatively, D is TRBD1 or TRBD2 (5 bases each). The germline V gene encodes CDR1 MNHEY and CDR2 SMNVEV (reference sequence). Trimming pared 3 bases from V and 0 bases from J, leaving 9 bases between. The length of the CDR3 is 14 residues. Here the CDR3 DNA reads TGTGCCAGCAGTTTTCGGGGCGTCTCCTACGAGCAGTACTTC. Its translation: CASSFRGVSYEQYF.

The chain employs TRBV20-1 and TRBJ2-1; possible D gene TRBD2, 5 bases. This CDR3 has 9 residues. CDR1 DFQATT and CDR2 SNEGSKA come from the germline V gene (reference sequence). With 6 bases removed from V and 13 bases from J, the gap between germline ends came to 10 bases. The CDR3 sequence: CSAAGVQFF. CDR3 in DNA: TGCAGTGCGGCCGGGGTCCAGTTCTTC.

The V and J genes are TRBV7-2 and TRBJ2-5; TRBD2 matches at 10 bases. V was clipped by 5 bases and J by 5 bases; unmatched bases: 14. The CDR3 runs to 17 residues. Germline assignment: CDR1 SGHTA and CDR2 FQGNSA. The CDR3 DNA follows: TGTGCCAGCAGCCCCCCAGCCGGGACTAGCGATTTGGAGACCCAGTACTTC. Residues: CASSPPAGTSDLETQYF.

CDR3 residues: CASSSWTSGRINGELFF. CDR3 DNA: TGTGCCAGCAGCTCGTGGACTAGCGGGAGAATCAACGGGGAGCTGTTTTTT. The chain recombines TRBV7-8 with TRBJ2-2, with 13 bases matching TRBD2. Germline-derived CDR1 and CDR2 are SGHVS and FQNEAQ. The V gene end was trimmed by 4 bases and the J gene end by 7 bases; junction bases not matched to a gene: 9. CDR3 length: 17 amino acids.

The rearrangement links TRBV25-1 to TRBJ1-4, with 8 bases matching TRBD1. Germline CDR1 MGHDK, CDR2 SYGVNS. This CDR3 comprises 16 residues. Unmatched junction bases numbered 10, after V lost 3 bases and J lost 7 bases. DNA of the CDR3: TGTGCCAGCAGTGACCGACAGGGGCTATTGGGTGAAAAACTGTTTTTT. It translates to CASSDRQGLLGEKLFF.

The rearrangement links TRBV4-1 to TRBJ2-2, with 7 bases fitting TRBD2. J lost 4 bases, V lost 5 bases, and 7 bases had no gene match. Looked up from germline, CDR1 is MGHRA and CDR2 is YSYEKL. The CDR3 loop spans 15 amino acids. The CDR3 coding sequence is TGCGCCAGCAGCGGGTCGGGAGGATTCACCGGGGAGCTGTTTTTT. This encodes CASSGSGGFTGELFF.

The J gene is TRBJ2-1, the V gene TRBV29-1; D unclear. V lost 7 bases and J lost 10, with 14 bases in between. Germline V gives CDR1 SQVTM, CDR2 ANQGSEA. CDR3 length: 11 residues. The CDR3 protein is CSADVGREQFF. The CDR3, as DNA: TGCAGCGCCGACGTGGGTCGGGAGCAGTTCTTC.

The CDR3 is CASSLEGKGDTEAFF. As DNA, the CDR3 is TGTGCCAGCAGTTTAGAAGGTAAGGGGGACACTGAAGCTTTCTTT. V usage is TRBV28 and J usage is TRBJ1-1; maybe TRBD1 (6 bases). V lost 2 bases to trimming and J lost 3 bases, with 13 bases between them. The germline gives CDR1 MDHEN, CDR2 SYDVKM. The CDR3 length is 15 residues.

This chain joins TRBV28 and TRBJ2-7, with 8 bases fitting TRBD1. The CDR3 consists of 14 residues. CDR1 is MDHEN, CDR2 SYDVKM, per germline. After removal of 3 bases from V and 5 bases from J, the junction contained 6 bases not matched to a gene. The CDR3 here is CASSLDRAPHEQYF. Written as DNA, the CDR3 is TGTGCCAGCAGTTTGGACAGGGCCCCGCACGAGCAGTACTTC.

V usage is TRBV28 and J usage is TRBJ1-5; D call uncertain. CDR3 length: 15 amino acids. Germline V gene data show CDR1 as MDHEN and CDR2 as SYDVKM. V lost 5 bases and J 0 bases, leaving 11 bases between the germline ends. The CDR3 DNA sequence: TGTGCCAGCAGTATGCGTGCAGTTAGCAATCAGCCCCAGCATTTT. Translated, it gives CASSMRAVSNQPQHF.

The chain carries TRBV19 and TRBJ1-2; tentatively, D is TRBD1 (5 bases). Trimming stripped 5 bases from V and 6 bases from J, with 13 bases between. CDR1 and CDR2 (germline): LNHDA, SQIVND (reference sequence). The CDR3 is 13 amino acids. The CDR3 nucleotides read TGTGCCAGTAGTCACGACGGGGCGCATGGCTACACCTTC. Its translation is CASSHDGAHGYTF.

The chain is built from TRBV5-4 and TRBJ2-1; 7 positions match TRBD2. The CDR3 totals 16 residues. V was clipped by 0 bases and J by 2 bases; unmatched bases: 5. The germline CDR1 and CDR2 sequences are SGHNT and YYREEE (reference sequence). The CDR3 DNA is TGTGCCAGCAGCTTGGGGTCGGGAGGCCCCTACAATGAGCAGTTCTTC. Its protein is CASSLGSGGPYNEQFF.

This clone was counted once. The chain uses TRBV7-8 and TRBJ2-7; 11 bases match TRBD2. Losses at the gene ends were 1 base for V and 7 bases for J; bases not matched to a gene: 12. This CDR3 is built from 17 residues. Germline V lookup: CDR1 SGHVS, CDR2 FQNEAQ. This CDR3 is CASSLVSLAGGLGEQYF. As DNA, the CDR3 is TGTGCCAGCAGCTTAGTTTCCCTAGCGGGAGGTTTGGGGGAGCAGTACTTC. Full variable domain (rest looked up from reference TRBV7-8 and TRBJ2-7): GAGVSQSPRYKVAKRGQDVALRCDPISGHVSLFWYQQALGQGPEFLTYFQNEAQLDKSGLPSDRFFAERPEGSVSTLKIQRTQQEDSAVYLCASSLVSLAGGLGEQYFGPGTRLTVT.

The V gene is TRBV5-5, the J gene TRBJ1-2; D possibly corresponds to TRBD1 (5 bases). In germline, CDR1 is SGHKS, CDR2 YYEKEE (reference sequence). The CDR3 extends over 13 amino acids. Trimming stripped 4 bases from V and 5 bases from J, with 12 bases between. This CDR3 reads CASSLQGYYGYTF. The DNA for the CDR3 is TGTGCCAGCAGCCTCCAGGGTTATTATGGCTACACCTTC.

The rearrangement joins TRBV7-9 to TRBJ1-2, with 7 bases matching TRBD1. The ends lost 7 bases at V and 4 bases at J; junction bases unmatched: 6. CDR1 is SEHNR, CDR2 FQNEAQ, per germline (reference sequence). This CDR3 has 13 residues. CDR3 nucleotide sequence: TGTGCCAGCACCACTGGGACAGCCTATGGCTACACCTTC. This translates into CASTTGTAYGYTF.

The rearrangement uses TRBV4-1 and TRBJ2-7; TRBD2 might be the D (6 bases). The V end lost 1 base, the J end lost 4 bases, and 14 bases lay between the germline ends. The CDR3 loop spans 15 amino acids. Germline CDR1 is MGHRA and CDR2 is YSYEKL. The CDR3 bases are TGCGCCAGCAGCCAAGTTGTAGCGGAACTGTACGAGCAGTACTTC. Translated, it gives CASSQVVAELYEQYF.

This clone was seen only once. This chain uses TRBV4-1 with TRBJ1-5, with D maybe TRBD1 (6 bases). CDR1 MGHRA and CDR2 YSYEKL come from the germline V gene. This CDR3 is 15 amino acids long. With 1 base removed from V and 3 bases from J, the gap between germline ends came to 10 bases. DNA for the CDR3: TGCGCCAGCAGCCAAGGAGGGGGGTTCAATCAGCCCCAGCATTTT. It codes for CASSQGGGFNQPQHF.

This clone was recorded only once. The J gene is TRBJ2-1, the V gene TRBV4-1; 7 bases map to TRBD2. This CDR3 spans 15 amino acids. With V trimmed by 2 bases and J by 6 bases, 7 bases remained unmatched. The germline CDR1 and CDR2 sequences are MGHRA and YSYEKL. CDR3 loop: CASSQLPSGSNEQFF. CDR3 bases: TGCGCCAGCAGCCAACTGCCTAGCGGCAGCAATGAGCAGTTCTTC.

The rearrangement joins TRBV6-6 to TRBJ1-2; 9 bases match TRBD1. Germline V CDR1 and CDR2: MNHNY, SVGAGI (reference sequence). The V and J ends lost 5 bases and 4 bases, in that order; junction bases with no gene match: 8. This CDR3 spans 15 amino acids. In nucleotides, the CDR3 is TGTGCCAGCAGTCCTCTTCCGGGACAGGGCTATGGCTACACCTTC. It encodes CASSPLPGQGYGYTF.

The chain recombines TRBV28 with TRBJ2-7; the D gene could be TRBD1 or TRBD2 (6 bases each). The germline V and J ends were trimmed by 4 bases and 5 bases, with 12 bases remaining between them. The V gene's germline CDR1 is MDHEN and CDR2 SYDVKM. The CDR3 length is 13 residues. The CDR3 reads CASSSRGVHEQYF. CDR3 DNA sequence: TGTGCCAGCAGTTCGAGGGGGGTCCACGAGCAGTACTTC.